These T cell receptor beta chains were read from a single sample in a study of T-cell memory formation after mild COVID-19. MiXCR, run by TCRdb on the 5' RACE reads, gives a single entry per CDR3 protein. The table has fewer than 500,000 distinct CDR3 sequences, approximately 25% seen once. The sample was PBMCs or a T cell subset sorted from them (not recorded which). The receptors come from an adult woman who had mild COVID-19 (a few samples of this study predate the infection). Cell type and time point are not known. CDR3s include the opening cysteine and the closing phenylalanine or tryptophan. A D gene is named only where the DNA matches it firmly. Not every row has a clone size; where given, it reads once, few, many or a size class.

abundance,j_gene,d_gene,v_gene,CDR3aa,CDR3nt
-,TRBJ2-1,-,TRBV24-1,CATSGVGLREQFF,TGTGCCACCAGTGGAGTCGGCCTCAGGGAGCAGTTCTTC
-,TRBJ2-1,-,TRBV5-1,CASSFWAQEEGSYNEQFF,TGCGCCAGCAGCTTCTGGGCCCAGGAGGAAGGAAGCTACAATGAGCAGTTCTTC
-,TRBJ2-7,-,TRBV7-9,CASSPATGEQYF,TGTGCCAGCAGCCCCGCGACGGGGGAGCAGTACTTC
few,TRBJ2-7,-,TRBV14,CASSQAFPEYEQYF,TGTGCCAGCAGCCAAGCATTTCCCGAATACGAGCAGTACTTC
few,TRBJ2-1,TRBD2,TRBV15,CATSKGGTSFHEQFF,TGTGCCACCAGCAAAGGCGGGACTAGCTTCCATGAGCAGTTCTTC
-,TRBJ2-3,TRBD2,TRBV10-3,CAISAGGPGIDTQYF,TGTGCCATCAGCGCGGGGGGGCCGGGTATAGATACGCAGTATTTT
-,TRBJ2-6,-,TRBV20-1,CSARAPDRHSNSGANVLTF,TGCAGTGCTAGAGCTCCCGACAGGCACTCCAACTCTGGGGCCAACGTCCTGACTTTC
few,TRBJ1-1,-,TRBV12-3/TRBV12-4,CASRPNRVSVFTEAFF,TGTGCCAGCAGACCTAACAGGGTTTCAGTGTTCACTGAAGCTTTCTTT
-,TRBJ2-7,-,TRBV12-3/TRBV12-4,CASSLASAHEQYF,TGTGCCAGCAGTTTAGCATCAGCCCACGAGCAGTACTTC
-,TRBJ1-2,TRBD1,TRBV5-1,CASSFGQGNYYGYTF,TGCGCCAGCAGCTTCGGACAGGGGAACTACTATGGCTACACCTTC
few,TRBJ1-1,-,TRBV12-3/TRBV12-4,CARPSLGRGDTEAFF,TGTGCCAGGCCCTCTTTGGGAAGGGGGGACACTGAAGCTTTCTTT
-,TRBJ2-5,-,TRBV5-1,CASSLAEVNFGETQYF,TGCGCCAGCAGCTTGGCCGAAGTAAATTTTGGGGAGACCCAGTACTTC
-,TRBJ2-5,-,TRBV7-6,CASSLFGQETQYF,TGTGCCAGCAGCCTATTCGGCCAAGAGACCCAGTACTTC
-,TRBJ1-1,TRBD1,TRBV10-3,CAIRDRGGDFTEAFF,TGTGCCATCAGGGACCGAGGGGGCGATTTCACTGAAGCTTTCTTT
few,TRBJ2-3,TRBD2,TRBV29-1,CSVRHGAGVIDTQYF,TGCAGCGTCAGACACGGAGCGGGAGTCATAGATACGCAGTATTTT
-,TRBJ2-2,TRBD1,TRBV19,CASSARTGGYGELFF,TGTGCCAGTAGTGCCCGGACAGGGGGATACGGGGAGCTGTTTTTT
few,TRBJ2-7,TRBD2,TRBV5-1,CASSLYPPGSGSSYEQYF,TGCGCCAGCAGCCTCTACCCCCCTGGCAGCGGGAGTTCCTACGAGCAGTACTTC
many,TRBJ2-7,-,TRBV15,CATSRTRTAYEQYF,TGTGCCACCAGCCGAACCAGGACAGCCTACGAGCAGTACTTC